This is a list of T cell receptor beta chains from one sample in a study of blood T cell repertoires in COVID-19. Profiling relied on immunoSEQ multiplex PCR, and the TCRdb table lists in-frame clones only, not all of them. This table has over 70,000 clones, 80% to 85% appearing once. The specimen sequenced was peripheral blood. The receptor set was obtained from a human donor in a cohort sampled during active COVID-19. The CDR3 runs from the conserved cysteine through the conserved F or W. The order of the fields is V gene, CDR3 protein.

>TRBV18
CASSLGLDQPQHF
>TRBV6-5
CASSSPQGAITDTQYF
>TRBV13
CASSLGLATSYEQYF
>TRBV6-5
CASSYRSDQPQHF
>TRBV24-1
CATSDADRSGYNSPLHF
>TRBV5-5
CASSYRDSPQETQYF
>TRBV28
CASRTPVGAEQYF
>TRBV27
CASSLLGDRVNEQYF
>TRBV7-9
CASSRRDRGPDEQFF
>TRBV10-3
CAISESGRGASSNKETQYF
>TRBV15
CATSRDRGQRAEAFF
>TRBV7-9
CASSLEGQSLAQFF
>TRBV28
CASSLAGGNTEAFF